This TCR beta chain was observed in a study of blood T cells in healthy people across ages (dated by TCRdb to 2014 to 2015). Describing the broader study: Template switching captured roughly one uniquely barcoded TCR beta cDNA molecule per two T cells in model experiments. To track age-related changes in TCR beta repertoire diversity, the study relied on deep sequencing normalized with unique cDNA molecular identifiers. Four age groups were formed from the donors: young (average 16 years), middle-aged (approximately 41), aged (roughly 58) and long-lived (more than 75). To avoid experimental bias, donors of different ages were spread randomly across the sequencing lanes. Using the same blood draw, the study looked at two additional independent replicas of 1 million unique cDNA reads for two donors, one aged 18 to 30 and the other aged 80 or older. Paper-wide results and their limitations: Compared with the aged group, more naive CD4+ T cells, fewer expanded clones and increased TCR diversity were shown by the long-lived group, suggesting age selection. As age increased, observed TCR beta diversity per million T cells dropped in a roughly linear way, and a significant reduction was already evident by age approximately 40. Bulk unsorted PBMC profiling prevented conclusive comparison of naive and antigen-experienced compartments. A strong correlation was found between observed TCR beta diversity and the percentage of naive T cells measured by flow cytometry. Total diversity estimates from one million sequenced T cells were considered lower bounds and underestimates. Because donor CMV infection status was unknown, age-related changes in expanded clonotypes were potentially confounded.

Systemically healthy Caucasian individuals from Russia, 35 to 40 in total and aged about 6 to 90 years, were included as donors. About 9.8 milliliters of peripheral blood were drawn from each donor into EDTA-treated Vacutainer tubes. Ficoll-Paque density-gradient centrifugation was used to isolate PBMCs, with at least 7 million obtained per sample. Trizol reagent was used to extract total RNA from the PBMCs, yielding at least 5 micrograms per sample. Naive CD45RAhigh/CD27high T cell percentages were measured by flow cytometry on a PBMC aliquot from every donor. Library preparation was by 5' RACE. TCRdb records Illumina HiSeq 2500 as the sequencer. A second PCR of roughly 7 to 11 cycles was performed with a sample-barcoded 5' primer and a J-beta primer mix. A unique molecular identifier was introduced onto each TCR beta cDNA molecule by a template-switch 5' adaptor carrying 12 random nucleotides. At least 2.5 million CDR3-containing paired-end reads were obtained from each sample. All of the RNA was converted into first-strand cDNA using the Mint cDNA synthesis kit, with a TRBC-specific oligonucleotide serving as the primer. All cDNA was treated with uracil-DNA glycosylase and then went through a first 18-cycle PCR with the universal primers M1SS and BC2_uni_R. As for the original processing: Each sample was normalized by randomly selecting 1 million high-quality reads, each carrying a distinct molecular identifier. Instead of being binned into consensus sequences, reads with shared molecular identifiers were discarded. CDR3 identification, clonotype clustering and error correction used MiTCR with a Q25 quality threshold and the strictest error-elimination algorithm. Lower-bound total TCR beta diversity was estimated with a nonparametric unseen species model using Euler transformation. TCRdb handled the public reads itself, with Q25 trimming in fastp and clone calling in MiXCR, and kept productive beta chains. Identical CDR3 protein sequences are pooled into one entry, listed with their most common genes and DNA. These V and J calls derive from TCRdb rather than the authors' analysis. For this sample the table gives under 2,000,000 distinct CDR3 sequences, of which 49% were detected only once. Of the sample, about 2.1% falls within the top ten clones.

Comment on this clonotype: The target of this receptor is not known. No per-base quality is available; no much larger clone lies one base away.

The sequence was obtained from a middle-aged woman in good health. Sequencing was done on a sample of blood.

The CDR3 is CASSPRTGSRTDTQYF. At the DNA level, the sequence is TGTGCCAGCAGTCCGAGGACGGGGAGCCGCACAGATACGCAGTATTTT. This chain is built from TRBV6-2 or TRBV6-3 and TRBJ2-3; perhaps TRBD2 is the D gene, with 5 bases matching. From cysteine to phenylalanine, the CDR3 is 16 amino acids long. CDR3 DNA only is kept here, 48 bases in frame from base 1. V was cut back by 5 bases and J by 1 base, leaving a gap of 16 bases between them. From the germline V gene, CDR1 is MNHEY and CDR2 is SVGEGT.